This entry describes one TCR beta chain. Which antigen it targets is not known. Within one base of it there is no much larger clone, and no base qualities were kept. The data stem from a study of cytomegalovirus exposure and HLA in healthy donors (dated by TCRdb to the late 2010s). With regard to the full study: According to an earlier analysis of several hundred of the donors, some 170 million T cells yielded some 120 million unique TCR beta sequences and approximately 300 Gb of sequence data. About 300 gigabases of sequencing data and roughly 90 million unique TCR sequences were included in an early release covering about 700 HLA-typed donors. Among the roughly 410 genotyped donors, approximately 76% belonged to the genetic ancestry cluster associated with self-reported Caucasian donors. The study was designed to test whether signatures of past pathogen exposure could be identified by cataloging public T cell receptors. The study profiled the T cell repertoires of under 850 subjects by immunosequencing and related them to cytomegalovirus serostatus. A separate validation cohort of 100 to 150 different subjects was used in addition to the roughly 620-subject first cohort. The study combined high-throughput TCR immunosequencing, statistical association of individual TCRs with disease status, and machine learning to predict cytomegalovirus infection status. A later analysis re-analyzed previously published TCR beta repertoires from approximately 700 donors and added high-resolution HLA genotyping to study TCR occurrence patterns. Rather than using new phenotypic data, the later analysis identified candidate immune exposures from TCR beta sequences and from how often those sequences occurred across donors. An earlier analysis of 587 of the donors used high-throughput TCR beta sequencing to judge whether each TCR beta V gene segment behaved as functional or pseudogenic. Alongside the repertoire data, information on donor age, sex, ethnicity and CMV serostatus was compiled. In a later genetic analysis, genome-wide SNP genotypes for about 55% of the roughly 700 donors were used, and that subset was treated as a discovery cohort. All discovery cohort repertoires had been generated using a single sequencing platform. Both class I and class II loci were covered by HLA typing, at four-digit resolution. The number of donors typed differed by locus, with about 629-630 for A, B, C, DRB1 and DQB1, around 500 for DQA1, 600 to 610 for DPA1, and around 450 for DPB1. A handful of DR-DQ haplotypes were treated as single units for association and clustering because of strong linkage in the cohort. On average, roughly 240,000 unique TCR beta nucleotide sequences were sequenced per donor among some 420 genotyped donors of the cohort, with about 19% of those sequences being non-productive.

Overall study results and their limits: In a later genetic analysis, a missense DCLRE1C variant was associated with V-gene and J-gene trimming of TCR beta chains, and the association was replicated in an independent cohort. In a later analysis, around 17,000 TCR beta sequences were associated with specific HLA alleles at a false discovery rate of 0.05. The cohort was sequenced for TCR beta chains only, and without alpha or paired-chain data the features that could be detected were limited. A total of roughly 160 TCR beta chains were listed by the study as associated with cytomegalovirus. According to a later analysis, parvovirus B19, influenza, CMV and Epstein-Barr virus appeared linked to several top co-occurrence clusters. A cluster of highly shared sequence variants was judged likely to be a technical artifact of the sequencing pipeline. An earlier analysis of 587 of the donors showed that most TCR beta V segments appeared in productive rearrangements either about 90% or about 30% of the time, which broadly matched IMGT annotations. HLA typing was unavailable for some donors at each locus, so association tests used only the typed subset. Sequencing depth was assumed to be roughly uniform across donors in the presence/absence analyses, though that assumption may not hold. In a later analysis, the rate of TCR association differed among HLA loci, with DRB1 alleles having the most associated TCRs and HLA-C alleles having the fewest. A few of the identified cytomegalovirus-associated TCR beta chains were confirmed in vitro to be specific for cytomegalovirus antigens. The 87-base-pair reads could not distinguish some IMGT-functional V segments, including TRBV6-2 and TRBV6-3, so those segments were excluded. Compared with equally common non-associated chains, HLA-associated TCR beta chains in a later analysis were more clonally expanded and had lower generation probabilities. While some public TCRs were present in many individuals, most TCR sequences turned up only very rarely across donors. The authors suggested that the approach could potentially be extended to other disease states and immunological phenotypes. For the cohort, immune exposure information was limited to CMV serostatus. Most CMV-associated TCR beta chains appeared to be HLA-restricted in a later analysis, and the HLA associations seemed to be driven largely by CMV exposure. Because counts were too low, under 20 rarely observed V segments, including chromosome 9 orphons, were left out of the earlier analysis of a few hundred of the donors. When HLA alleles, especially DR and DQ, strongly co-occurred, attributing TCR associations to individual alleles was difficult. A further reported finding was that TCR beta sequences accurately predicted the HLA-A and HLA-B alleles for most subjects in the first cohort. According to a later genetic analysis, donors in an Asian-associated ancestry cluster had fewer N-insertions in productive TCRs than the roughly 660-donor mean. The classifier was reported to diagnose cytomegalovirus status with high specificity and sensitivity in both the original and validation cohorts. Linkage disequilibrium might explain the correlated functional status among segregating V segments, but an unknown experimental factor could not be excluded.

Spanning cysteine to phenylalanine, the CDR3 consists of 14 amino acids. Of the read, only the CDR3 DNA is kept; its 42 bases are in frame from base 1. V is reduced by 6 bases and J by 4 bases, leaving a spacing of 15 bases between them. CDR1 and CDR2 are drawn from the germline V gene (reference sequence): MNHEY, SMNVEV. The cohort comprised 550 to 700 healthy bone marrow donors. At the time of sampling, all cohort members were nominally healthy, though unrecorded immune exposures were likely present. The donor tested CMV seronegative, placing the donor among the 350 or so seronegative members of the cohort. Each donor provided a peripheral blood sample, and peripheral blood mononuclear cells were used for TCR beta sequencing. Genomic DNA was extracted from the blood cell samples with the Qiagen DNeasy Blood Extraction Kit. Preparation of the library involved the immunoSEQ multiplex PCR assay. For the multiplex PCR, a mixture combining 60 forward primers for TCR Vbeta segments and 13 reverse primers for TCR Jbeta segments was used. Amplification of the CDR3 region of rearranged TCR beta genes was performed with a multiplex PCR assay on genomic DNA. The Illumina HiSeq System was used to sequence the amplified TCR beta libraries as 87-base-pair reads. Concerning the study's data processing: In a later analysis, some 80 million unique TCR beta chains were counted across the roughly 670 repertoires, and around 10 million of these chains were shared by at least two donors. To remove PCR and sequencing errors, raw reads were error-corrected and collapsed into unique sequences using a nearest-neighbor algorithm that merged closely related sequences. Alignment of CDR3 sequences to IMGT reference sequences was used to assign V, D and J gene segments. Each retained sequence needed at least a six-nucleotide match to both a V gene segment and a J gene segment. Rearrangements were classified as productive when the CDR3 lacked stop codons and remained in frame with V and J, and all other rearrangements were classified as non-productive. Following IMGT convention, CDR3 was defined as the stretch from the second conserved V-encoded cysteine to the conserved J-encoded phenylalanine. Sequences without an unambiguous match to a single V gene segment were excluded from the earlier analysis of about 630 of the donors. In an earlier analysis of about 590 of the donors, a V segment was called functional when productive rearrangements were above 56.7%, and segregating when the standard deviation between donors exceeded 5%. A statistical classification framework was built for diagnosing cytomegalovirus status from the catalog of TCR beta chain sequences. A later analysis assigned V and J genes by comparing TCR nucleotide sequences with IMGT/GENE-DB human TR gene sequences. In a later analysis, CDR3 sequences and most-parsimonious VDJ recombination scenarios were assigned using the TCRdist pipeline. In a later analysis, each TCR beta chain was defined by its CDR3 amino acid sequence together with its V-gene family, and reads lacking a unique V-gene family were excluded. A later analysis removed 550 to 650 highly shared, low-generation-probability nucleotide sequences to deal with suspected cross-contamination and a sequencing artifact. For each public chain, a later analysis derived a clonal expansion index from normalized ranks of inferred template counts within each repertoire. In a later analysis, generation probabilities were computed using a VDJ recombination model fitted to out-of-frame rearrangements, and the results were checked against IGoR. A later analysis scored TCR-TCR, TCR-HLA and TCR-CMV co-occurrence with hypergeometric tests, applying a repertoire-size bias correction to TCR pairs. In a later analysis, false discovery rates were estimated by permuting HLA or CMV assignments 20 times. In a later analysis, co-occurring TCRs were grouped using DBSCAN, with TCRdist sequence similarity added in when clustering inside HLA-allele-positive subsets. For co-occurrence clustering, repertoires with fewer than 30,000 or more than 120,000 public chains were excluded, along with five repertoires with anomalous nucleotide sharing. TCRdb took over this immuneACCESS table, retaining in-frame rearrangements with V and J assigned. Such tables are incomplete; in checked studies, under half of the missing clones stem from an unresolved V gene, and the remainder is unexplained. The D gene and trimming were derived from the DNA, and the V and J assignments and clone size from that table. The sample yields 200,000 to 250,000 clones; over 65% were counted once. Together, the top ten hold around 0.63% of the sample.

The receptor chain draws on TRBV27 and TRBJ1-1; 5 matching bases give a weak D call of TRBD1. This receptor was identified in a man between 18 and 29 years old in good health and CMV-seronegative. The sequenced sample consisted of PBMCs. The CDR3 has the sequence CASRSQGWGTEAFF. The DNA sequence is given as TGTGCCAGCAGGTCTCAGGGCTGGGGCACTGAAGCTTTCTTT.